This T cell receptor beta chain was obtained from a study of cytotoxic CD8 clonotypes in ibrutinib-treated CLL. Sequencing used immunoSEQ multiplex PCR; TCRdb keeps in-frame clones, though not all of them. Here the sample spans roughly 250,000 clones, roughly 70% being singletons. This clone came up a few times. The CDR3 loop spans 16 amino acids. The germline V gene encodes CDR1 SGHRS and CDR2 YFSETQ. The J segment lost 3 bases and the V segment lost 4 bases, leaving 7 bases of the junction unmatched. The sample here was PBMCs, taken after 24 months of ibrutinib treatment. This clonotype was obtained from a human donor with chronic lymphocytic leukemia. The chain couples TRBV5-1 to TRBJ2-3; 11 bases are a match to TRBD2. The CDR3 loop reads CASSPLAGGVTDTQYF. Here the CDR3 DNA reads TGCGCCAGCAGCCCATTAGCGGGAGGGGTGACAGATACGCAGTATTTT.